Described below is a single T cell receptor beta chain sequence and its context. The sample comes from a study of blood T cell repertoires in COVID-19. Study in general: Sites across the United States, Italy and Spain contributed samples from acute and convalescent COVID-19. Sources were T cells, B-cell-depleted T cells, or PBMCs; the material itself was cDNA or gDNA.

Here immunoSEQ multiplex PCR was the method, and the copy in TCRdb shows in-frame clones only, minus some. The table shows fewer than 65,000 clones, with around 87% occurring only once. The V end was cut by 4 bases, the J end by 2 bases, with 14 bases between. CDR1 is WNHNN, CDR2 SYGVQD, per germline (reference sequence). This CDR3 is built from 16 residues. Seattle's enrolled individuals joined amid active infection and were then monitored longitudinally. The gene calls are TRBV10-1 and TRBJ2-2; tentatively, D is TRBD1 (5 bases). The clonotype originates from a woman in her sixties or seventies with COVID-19, enrolled during active disease. The sample was peripheral blood. The CDR3 nucleotides are TGCGCCAGCAGTGGTACAGGCATTTCTAACACCGGGGAGCTGTTTTTT. This encodes CASSGTGISNTGELFF.